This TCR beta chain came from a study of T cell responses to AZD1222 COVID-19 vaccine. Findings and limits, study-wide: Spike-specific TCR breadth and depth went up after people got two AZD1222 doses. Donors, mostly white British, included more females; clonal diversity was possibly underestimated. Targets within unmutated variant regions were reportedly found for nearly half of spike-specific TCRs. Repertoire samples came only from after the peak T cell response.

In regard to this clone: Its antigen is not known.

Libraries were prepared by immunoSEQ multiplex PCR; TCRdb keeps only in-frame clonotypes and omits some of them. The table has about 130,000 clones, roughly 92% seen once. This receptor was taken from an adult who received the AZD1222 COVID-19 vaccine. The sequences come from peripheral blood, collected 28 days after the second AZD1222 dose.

The DNA for the CDR3 is TGTGCCAGCAGGAGGGGGGACAGGGATCAGCCCCAGCATTTT. Translation gives CASRRGDRDQPQHF. J is TRBJ1-5 and V is TRBV6-5; 9 bases fit TRBD1. Germline-derived CDR1 and CDR2 are MNHEY and SVGAGI. Trimming removed 6 bases from V and 5 bases from J; junction bases left unmatched: 5. The CDR3 consists of 14 residues.